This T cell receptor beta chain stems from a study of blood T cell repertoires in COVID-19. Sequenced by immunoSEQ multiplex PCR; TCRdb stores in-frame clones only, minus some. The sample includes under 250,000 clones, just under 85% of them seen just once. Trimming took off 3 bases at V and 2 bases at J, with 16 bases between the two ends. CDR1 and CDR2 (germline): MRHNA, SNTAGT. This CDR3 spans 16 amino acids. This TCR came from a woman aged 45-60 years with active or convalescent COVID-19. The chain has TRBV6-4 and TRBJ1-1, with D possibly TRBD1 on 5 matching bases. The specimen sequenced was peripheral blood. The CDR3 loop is CASSEGAGRRNTEAFF. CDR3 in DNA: TGTGCCAGCAGTGAGGGTGCGGGGCGTCGAAACACTGAAGCTTTCTTT.